What follows are 24 T cell receptor beta chains derived from one specimen sequenced in a study of blood T cells in healthy people across ages. Through a sample-barcoded 5' primer and a J-beta primer mix, a second PCR was run for roughly 7 to 11 cycles. From the 5' RACE reads, TCRdb called clonotypes with MiXCR, one entry per CDR3 protein. The table records hundreds of thousands of distinct CDR3 sequences, 56% of them present only once. Material for sequencing was blood. All receptors come from a man aged 35-49 years in good health.

This clonotype occurred once. V is TRBV12-3 or TRBV12-4 and J is TRBJ1-2; a possible D gene is TRBD1 (5 bases). V was shortened by 4 bases and J by 6 bases, with 12 bases between the two germline ends. The CDR3 has 13 amino acids. The CDR3, as DNA: TGTGCCAGCAGTTCAGGGTTTTCTCATGGCTACACCTTC. Protein product: CASSSGFSHGYTF.

This clonotype was detected only a few times. The chain couples TRBV6-6 to TRBJ2-3; TRBD2 matches at 11 bases. Trimming took 2 bases from V and 3 from J; bases not matched to a gene: 7. This CDR3 region has 17 residues. In germline, CDR1 is MNHNY, CDR2 SVGAGI (reference sequence). CDR3 sequence (DNA): TGTGCCAGCAGTTACCGCACGACTAGCGGGATAACAGATACGCAGTATTTT. It codes for CASSYRTTSGITDTQYF.

This clonotype has a handful of counts. The chain uses TRBV20-1 and TRBJ2-5; D could derive from TRBD1 or TRBD2 (5 bases each). The CDR3 extends over 14 amino acids. Germline-derived CDR1 and CDR2 are DFQATT and SNEGSKA (reference sequence). The V gene lost 2 bases and the J gene lost 1 base, with 11 bases spanning the gap. The CDR3 loop is CSARKTGTQETQYF. The CDR3 nucleotides are TGCAGTGCTAGAAAGACCGGGACCCAAGAGACCCAGTACTTC.

The DNA of the CDR3 is TGCGCCAGCAGCTTGGCCCCTGGCTCTGGAAACACCATATATTTT. As protein: CASSLAPGSGNTIYF. The chain links TRBV5-1 to TRBJ1-3; D uncertain. Trimming removed 0 bases from V and 0 bases from J, with 7 bases in between. The germline V gene has CDR1 SGHRS and CDR2 YFSETQ. This CDR3 comprises 15 residues.

The V call is TRBV28, the J call TRBJ1-5, with D perhaps matching TRBD1 (5 bases). Per germline, CDR1 MDHEN and CDR2 SYDVKM. V gave up 3 bases and J gave up 6 bases, with 21 bases separating them. This CDR3 has 17 amino acids. DNA for the CDR3: TGTGCCAGCAGTTTTATTGTACGGGGCGGCCGCGGTCAGCCCCAGCATTTT. This translates into CASSFIVRGGRGQPQHF.

In this sample, this clonotype turned up a few times. The J gene is TRBJ2-1, the V gene TRBV13; 7 bases agree with TRBD1. CDR3 length equals 15 residues. Looked up from germline, CDR1 is PRHDT and CDR2 is FYEKMQ (reference sequence). With 4 bases clipped from V and 0 bases from J, the junction kept 3 bases outside the gene matches. The DNA of the CDR3 is TGTGCCAGCAGCTCGGGGACAGCCTCCTACAATGAGCAGTTCTTC. As protein: CASSSGTASYNEQFF.

The gene calls are TRBV20-1 and TRBJ1-2, with D possibly being TRBD1 (6 bases). CDR1 and CDR2 from the germline V gene are DFQATT and SNEGSKA (reference sequence). The CDR3 extends over 16 amino acids. Trimming stripped 6 bases from V and 2 bases from J, with 22 bases between. CDR3 region: CSAREGGRGGNYGYTF. The CDR3 DNA is TGCAGTGCCCGAGAAGGTGGACGTGGGGGCAACTATGGCTACACCTTC.

This rearrangement joins TRBV20-1 to TRBJ1-1; D is possibly TRBD1 (6 bases). Germline lookup yields CDR1 DFQATT and CDR2 SNEGSKA (reference sequence). Trimming took 6 bases from V and 1 from J, leaving 15 bases between them. The CDR3 is 14 residues long. The CDR3 nucleotides read TGCAGTGCCATGCCCGGGACACAGAACACTGAAGCTTTCTTT. This sequence encodes CSAMPGTQNTEAFF.

V is TRBV28 and J is TRBJ1-5; D is perhaps TRBD1 (5 bases). The CDR3 runs 16 residues. Per germline, CDR1 MDHEN and CDR2 SYDVKM. The V end lost 3 bases, the J end lost 2 bases, and 14 bases lay between the germline ends. CDR3 in amino acids: CASSFDQGEGNQPQHF. In DNA, the CDR3 is TGTGCCAGCAGTTTTGATCAGGGAGAGGGCAATCAGCCCCAGCATTTT.

The chain uses TRBV7-9 and TRBJ1-2, with D possibly TRBD1 on 5 matching bases. The germline V and J ends were trimmed by 5 bases and 8 bases, with 15 bases remaining between them. This CDR3 is 13 amino acids long. The germline CDR1 and CDR2 sequences are SEHNR and FQNEAQ (reference sequence). DNA for the CDR3: TGTGCCAGCAGCACCAACGGGGGGTGGGGCTACACCTTC. It translates to CASSTNGGWGYTF.

V gene TRBV7-2 combines with J gene TRBJ1-3; 7 bases align to TRBD1. Germline V gene lookup returns CDR1 SGHTA and CDR2 FQGNSA. CDR3 length: 17 residues. V lost 2 bases and J lost 0; bases outside the gene matches: 7. The CDR3 loop reads CASSLRFPGGSGNTIYF. CDR3 nucleotides: TGTGCCAGCAGCTTACGTTTTCCAGGGGGCTCTGGAAACACCATATATTTT.

The rearrangement links TRBV6-4 to TRBJ1-2, with a weak D call TRBD1 (6 bases). V was clipped by 3 bases and J by 8 bases, with 13 bases between them. Per germline, CDR1 MRHNA and CDR2 SNTAGT. The CDR3 is 13 amino acids. The CDR3 protein is CASSEQGGAGYTF. The DNA for the CDR3 is TGTGCCAGCAGTGAACAGGGAGGCGCAGGCTACACCTTC.

This clonotype has more than one count but fewer than ten. For the CDR3, the DNA is TGTGCCAGCAGTTTTGGGGGTGACTACGAGCAGTACTTC. It specifies CASSFGGDYEQYF. The chain combines TRBV6-6 with TRBJ2-7; D tentatively reads TRBD1 or TRBD2 (5 bases each). Germline CDR1 MNHNY, CDR2 SVGAGI (reference sequence). CDR3 size: 13 residues. Trimming removed 4 bases at V and 3 bases at J, with 10 bases between.

The CDR3 reads CASSKATNYEQYF. CDR3 coding DNA: TGTGCCAGCAGTAAAGCGACTAATTACGAGCAGTACTTC. This rearrangement joins TRBV28 to TRBJ2-7; D might be TRBD2 (5 bases). With 5 bases removed from V and 4 bases from J, the gap between germline ends came to 12 bases. Germline CDR1 and CDR2: MDHEN and SYDVKM. This CDR3 comprises 13 residues.

The chain recombines TRBV5-1 with TRBJ1-2, with TRBD1 matching 7 bases. Germline lookup yields CDR1 SGHRS and CDR2 YFSETQ. The CDR3 sequence is 15 residues long. The trim removed 6 bases at V and 2 bases at J, leaving 10 bases unmatched. The CDR3 nucleotides are TGCGCCAGCAAAGAAGCCACAGGGGCAAACTATGGCTACACCTTC. This gives the protein CASKEATGANYGYTF. Complete variable domain (other parts from reference TRBV5-1 and TRBJ1-2): KAGVTQTPRYLIKTRGQQVTLSCSPISGHRSVSWYQQTPGQGLQFLFEYFSETQRNKGNFPGRFSGRQFSNSRSEMNVSTLELGDSALYLCASKEATGANYGYTFGSGTRLTVV.

The rearrangement links TRBV9 to TRBJ2-1; D remains unclear. CDR1 and CDR2 from the germline V gene are SGDLS and YYNGEE. Between the trimmed V and J ends, which lost 4 bases and 2 bases, there was a span of 13 bases. The CDR3 sequence is 15 residues long. CDR3 amino acids: CASSFQSDPYNEQFF. For the CDR3, the DNA is TGTGCCAGCAGCTTCCAATCGGACCCCTACAATGAGCAGTTCTTC. Supplemented by reference TRBV9 and TRBJ2-1, the full variable domain reads DSGVTQTPKHLITATGQRVTLRCSPRSGDLSVYWYQQSLDQGLQFLIQYYNGEERAKGNILERFSAQQFPDLHSELNLSSLELGDSALYFCASSFQSDPYNEQFFGPGTRLTVL.

CDR3 nucleotide sequence: TGCAGTGCTGCCGGCTTCAATGAGCAGTTCTTC. It codes for CSAAGFNEQFF. The V and J genes are TRBV20-1 and TRBJ2-1; no definite D call. The CDR3 contains 11 residues. Trimming removed 5 bases from V and 6 bases from J, with 8 bases in between. Germline V gives CDR1 DFQATT, CDR2 SNEGSKA (reference sequence).

Written as DNA, the CDR3 is TGTGCCAGCAGTTTAGTAGACAGGGGCGACACTGAAGCTTTCTTT. It encodes CASSLVDRGDTEAFF. The V gene is TRBV28, the J gene TRBJ1-1; 8 bases agree with TRBD1. There are 15 residues in the CDR3. The J segment lost 3 bases and the V segment lost 2 bases, leaving 5 bases of the junction unmatched. Germline V lookup: CDR1 MDHEN, CDR2 SYDVKM.

Comment on this clonotype: Compared with germline, one end of the junction differs, possibly owing to a read error. The genes are TRBV7-7 and TRBJ2-5; D may be TRBD1 (5 bases). This CDR3 is 16 amino acids long. In germline, CDR1 is SSHAT, CDR2 FNYEAQ (reference sequence). The chain's CDR3 is CASSLDVRQYQETQYF. For the CDR3, the DNA is TGTGCTAGCAGCTTAGACGTCCGACAGTACCAAGAGACCCAGTACTTC.

The rearrangement joins TRBV27 to TRBJ1-5; D gene uncertain. The germline V gene has CDR1 MNHEY and CDR2 SMNVEV (reference sequence). The ends were cut back, 1 base at V and 0 bases at J, with 7 bases in the middle. There are 15 residues in the CDR3. The CDR3 DNA sequence: TGTGCCAGCAGTTTATTTGGTAGTAGCAATCAGCCCCAGCATTTT. Translation gives CASSLFGSSNQPQHF.

DNA of the CDR3: TGTGCCAGCAGTTTTTGGGAGGCAGGGCGGGAGACCCAGTACTTC. This gives the protein CASSFWEAGRETQYF. The V gene is TRBV27, the J gene TRBJ2-5; possibly TRBD2 for D (6 bases). The germline V gene encodes CDR1 MNHEY and CDR2 SMNVEV (reference sequence). The CDR3 is made up of 15 amino acids. Trimming took 3 bases from V and 5 from J, leaving 16 bases between them.

The chain is built from TRBV5-1 and TRBJ2-7, with 12 bases lining up with TRBD2. The junction had 14 bases not matched to a gene; V was cut back by 0 bases and J by 7 bases. The CDR3 length is 18 residues. Per the germline V gene, CDR1 is SGHRS and CDR2 is YFSETQ. As DNA, the CDR3 is TGCGCCAGCAGCTTGGAATCAGCACTAGCGGGAGGAGGGGATGAGCAGTACTTC. Translating gives CASSLESALAGGGDEQYF.

DNA for the CDR3: TGTGCCAGCAGCCCTACAGGGGATAGACGGCACACTGAAGCTTTCTTT. Encoded protein: CASSPTGDRRHTEAFF. The V call is TRBV7-6, the J call TRBJ1-1; 7 nucleotides line up with TRBD1. V gave up 5 bases and J gave up 3 bases; unmatched junction bases: 12. The CDR3 is 16 residues long. The V gene's germline CDR1 is SGHVS and CDR2 FNYEAQ.

This clonotype was detected only a few times. This sequence joins TRBV4-1 and TRBJ2-4, with TRBD2 identical over 9 bases. Germline CDR1 is MGHRA and CDR2 is YSYEKL. J was trimmed by 13 bases and V by 2 bases; bases with no gene match: 21. The CDR3 covers 18 residues. The CDR3 protein is CASSQKPVAGESLYEQYF. CDR3 in DNA: TGCGCCAGCAGCCAAAAGCCTGTAGCGGGAGAGTCCCTGTATGAGCAGTACTTC.